Sequencing of this T cell receptor (beta chain) was carried out in a study of Ad26.COV2.S vaccination and SARS-CoV-2 variants. Whole-study context: Into the muscle, Ad26.COV2.S was dosed once or twice, 56 days apart.

The study, taken as a whole, reports: With respect to non-spike TCR breadth, vaccine and placebo recipients were similar.

The germline V gene has CDR1 MNHEY and CDR2 SMNVEV (reference sequence). With V trimmed by 2 bases and J by 7 bases, 13 bases remained unmatched. The CDR3 sequence is 17 residues long. Data came from immunoSEQ multiplex PCR; TCRdb stores just in-frame clones and leaves some out. The sample shows about 680,000 clones, about 90% of them seen only once. Of note for this clone: Antigen: not known.

Stated treatment: about 20 received Ad26.COV2.S at low or high dose, single or two shots; 5 received placebo; per-sample allocation not given. Sample collection was performed on day 63 after the first vaccine or placebo injection. The receptor comes from a person between 18 and 65 years old who received the Ad26.COV2.S COVID-19 vaccine or a placebo. Sample: peripheral blood, taken in a trial of Ad26.COV2.S vaccine versus placebo. This rearrangement joins TRBV27 to TRBJ2-4, with 8 nucleotides matching TRBD2. The CDR3 region has the DNA TGTGCCAGCAGTTTACGGGAGACTAGCGCGAGGGGGAACATTCAGTACTTC. This encodes CASSLRETSARGNIQYF.